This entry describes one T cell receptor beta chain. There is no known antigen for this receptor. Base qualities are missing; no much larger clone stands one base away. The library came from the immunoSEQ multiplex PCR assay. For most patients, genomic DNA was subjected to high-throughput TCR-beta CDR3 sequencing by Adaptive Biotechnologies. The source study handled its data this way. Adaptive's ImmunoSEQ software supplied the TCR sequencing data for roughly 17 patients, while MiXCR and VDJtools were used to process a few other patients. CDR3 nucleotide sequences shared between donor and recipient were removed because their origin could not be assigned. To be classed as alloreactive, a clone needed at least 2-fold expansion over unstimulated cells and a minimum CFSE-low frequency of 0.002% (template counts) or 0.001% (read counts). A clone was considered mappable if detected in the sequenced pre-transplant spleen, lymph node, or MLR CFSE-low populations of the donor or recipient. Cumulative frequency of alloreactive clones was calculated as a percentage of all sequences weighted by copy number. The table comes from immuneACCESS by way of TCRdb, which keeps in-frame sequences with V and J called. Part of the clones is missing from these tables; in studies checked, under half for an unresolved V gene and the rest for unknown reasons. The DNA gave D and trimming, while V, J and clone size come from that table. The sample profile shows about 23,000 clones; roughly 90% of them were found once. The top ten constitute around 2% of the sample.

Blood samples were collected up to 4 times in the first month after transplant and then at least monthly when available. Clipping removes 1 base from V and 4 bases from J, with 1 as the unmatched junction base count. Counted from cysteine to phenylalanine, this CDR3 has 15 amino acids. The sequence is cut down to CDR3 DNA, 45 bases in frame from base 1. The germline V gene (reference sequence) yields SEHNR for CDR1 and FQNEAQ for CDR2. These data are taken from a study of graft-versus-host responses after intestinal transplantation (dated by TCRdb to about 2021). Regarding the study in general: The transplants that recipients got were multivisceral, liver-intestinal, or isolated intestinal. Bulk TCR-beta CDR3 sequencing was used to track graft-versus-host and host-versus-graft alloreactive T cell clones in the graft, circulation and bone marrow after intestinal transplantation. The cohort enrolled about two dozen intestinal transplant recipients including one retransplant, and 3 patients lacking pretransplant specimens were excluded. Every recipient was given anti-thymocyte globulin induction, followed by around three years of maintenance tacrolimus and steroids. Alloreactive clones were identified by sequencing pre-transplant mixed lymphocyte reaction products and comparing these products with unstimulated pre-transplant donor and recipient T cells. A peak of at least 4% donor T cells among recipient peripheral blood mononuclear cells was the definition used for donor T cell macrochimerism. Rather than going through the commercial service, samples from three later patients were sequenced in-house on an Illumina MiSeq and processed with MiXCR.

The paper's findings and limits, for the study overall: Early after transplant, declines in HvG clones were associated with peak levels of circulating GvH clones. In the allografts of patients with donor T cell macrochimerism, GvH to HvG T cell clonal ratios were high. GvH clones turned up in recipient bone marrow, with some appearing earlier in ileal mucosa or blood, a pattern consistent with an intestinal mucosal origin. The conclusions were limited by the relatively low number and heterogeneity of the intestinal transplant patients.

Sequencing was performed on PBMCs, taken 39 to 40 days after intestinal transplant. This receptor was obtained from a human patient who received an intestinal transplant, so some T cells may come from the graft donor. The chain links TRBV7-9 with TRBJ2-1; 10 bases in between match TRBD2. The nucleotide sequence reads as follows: TGTGCCAGCAGCTTAGGGACTAGCGGATACAATGAGCAGTTCTTC. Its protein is CASSLGTSGYNEQFF.